The next 13 T cell receptor beta chains were all read from a single sample in a study of cytomegalovirus exposure and HLA in healthy donors (dated by TCRdb to 2016 to 2017). The library was built by means of the immunoSEQ multiplex PCR assay. A mixture of 60 forward primers for TCR Vbeta segments and 13 reverse primers for TCR Jbeta segments was used in the multiplex PCR. Entries here come from immuneACCESS through TCRdb and include only in-frame sequences with V and J called. Some clones fail to appear in such tables; in the studies checked, an unresolved V gene covers under half of the shortfall, and the cause of the remainder is unknown. The table for this sample lists over 100,000 clones; roughly three quarters of them were counted only once. Clones ranked in the top ten supply almost 3% of the sample. Sequencing was done on a sample of PBMCs. The receptor set was obtained from a young woman in good health and CMV-seropositive.

The rearrangement uses TRBV9 and TRBJ2-5; a possible D gene is TRBD2 (6 bases). The ends were cut back, 0 bases at V and 5 bases at J, with 14 bases in the middle. CDR3 size: 15 residues. The germline gives CDR1 SGDLS, CDR2 YYNGEE. The CDR3, as DNA: TGTGCCAGCAGCGTAGATCCGGGAGCGCTGGAGACCCAGTACTTC. As protein: CASSVDPGALETQYF.

About this clone: Likely a read error: the CDR3 ends without its conserved phenylalanine or tryptophan. This rearrangement joins TRBV5-1 to TRBJ1-1, with TRBD1 matching over 11 bases. The CDR3 runs to 16 residues. Per germline, CDR1 SGHRS and CDR2 YFSETQ. V shed 4 bases and J 0 bases; nucleotides not matched to a gene: 5. The CDR3 loop reads CASSRTGGHMNTEAFS. For the CDR3, the DNA is TGCGCCAGCAGCCGGACAGGGGGCCACATGAACACTGAAGCTTTCTCT.

This clone appeared once. V usage is TRBV7-3 and J usage is TRBJ1-3; D is ambiguous. The V gene lost 2 bases and the J gene lost 4 bases, with 6 bases spanning the gap. CDR3 size: 13 residues. Germline V gene sequence: CDR1 SGHTA, CDR2 FQGTGA. The DNA of the CDR3 is TGTGCCAGCAGCTTAGGGCACGGAAACACCATATATTTT. Residues: CASSLGHGNTIYF.

J is TRBJ2-4 and V is TRBV9, with D perhaps TRBD2 (6 bases). Germline CDR1 reads SGDLS; CDR2 reads YYNGEE. The CDR3 totals 15 residues. V lost 3 bases and J 4 bases, leaving 14 bases between the germline ends. The CDR3 sequence: CASSAFGGPKNIQYF. CDR3 nucleotide sequence: TGTGCCAGCAGCGCCTTCGGAGGGCCGAAAAACATTCAGTACTTC.

The rearrangement uses TRBV15 and TRBJ2-7; tentatively, D is TRBD2 (6 bases). V gave up 0 bases and J gave up 7 bases, with 13 bases separating them. The CDR3 is 14 residues long. Germline CDR1 is LNHNV and CDR2 is YYDKDF (reference sequence). Here the CDR3 reads CATSRDRAAGEQYF. CDR3 DNA: TGTGCCACCAGCAGAGATAGGGCCGCGGGGGAGCAGTACTTC.

A few counts support this clone. The chain employs TRBV30 and TRBJ1-1, with D maybe TRBD1 (5 bases). Trimming cost V 3 bases and J 11 bases, with 13 bases left between them. Looked up from germline, CDR1 is GTSNPN and CDR2 is SVGIG (reference sequence). This CDR3 spans 11 amino acids. The CDR3 DNA follows: TGTGCCTGGAGCGACAGTGGCTGGGCTTTCTTT. Encoded protein: CAWSDSGWAFF.

V usage is TRBV19 and J usage is TRBJ2-1; 10 bases agree with TRBD1. CDR1 is LNHDA and CDR2 is SQIVND in the germline V gene (reference sequence). The length of the CDR3 is 15 residues. J was trimmed by 7 bases and V by 4 bases; bases with no gene match: 7. The CDR3 region has the DNA TGTGCCAGTAGTAGTACCCGGGGACAGGGGAATGAGCAGTTCTTC. Its translation is CASSSTRGQGNEQFF.

V is TRBV5-6 and J is TRBJ2-7; 7 nucleotides match TRBD2. Germline lookup yields CDR1 SGHDT and CDR2 YYEEEE. The CDR3 extends over 16 amino acids. V was clipped by 4 bases and J by 5 bases; unmatched bases: 15. As DNA, the CDR3 is TGTGCCAGCAGCCCTCTTAAGTGGGAGGGCCGGGACGAGCAGTACTTC. This sequence encodes CASSPLKWEGRDEQYF.

This chain uses TRBV19 with TRBJ1-5; D is unclear. The CDR3 runs to 13 residues. V shed 3 bases and J shed 3 bases, with 6 bases lying between them. Germline V CDR1 and CDR2: LNHDA, SQIVND (reference sequence). CDR3 protein: CASSIQFNQPQHF. CDR3 coding DNA: TGTGCCAGTAGTATTCAGTTCAATCAGCCCCAGCATTTT.

The rearrangement joins TRBV5-8 to TRBJ2-7; 11 positions match TRBD2. The CDR3 is 18 amino acids. Trimming removed 0 bases from V and 2 bases from J; junction bases left unmatched: 10. Germline V lookup: CDR1 SGHTS, CDR2 YDEGEE. In DNA, the CDR3 is TGTGCCAGCAGCTTGGACTCTCCGGGACTAGCGGACCCCTACGAGCAGTACTTC. Its translation: CASSLDSPGLADPYEQYF.

The gene calls are TRBV5-5 and TRBJ1-1; D ambiguous. The CDR3 has 13 amino acids. V gave up 4 bases and J gave up 2 bases, with 9 bases separating them. Germline loops: CDR1 SGHKS, CDR2 YYEKEE (reference sequence). DNA for the CDR3: TGTGCCAGCAGCGTGCAGGTTAACACTGAAGCTTTCTTT. This gives the protein CASSVQVNTEAFF.

The chain is built from TRBV2 and TRBJ2-2, with 7 bases matching TRBD2. Per the germline V gene, CDR1 is SNHLY and CDR2 is FYNNEI. The CDR3 length is 19 residues. V lost 5 bases, J lost 4 bases, and 19 bases stayed unmatched. The CDR3 DNA sequence: TGTGCCAGCAGTCTCCGGGGCCTGCCGAGGACTAGGGGCACCGGGGAGCTGTTTTTT. Translating it yields CASSLRGLPRTRGTGELFF.

The J gene is TRBJ1-2, the V gene TRBV2, with D possibly being TRBD1 (6 bases). The ends were cut back, 11 bases at V and 2 bases at J, with 15 bases in the middle. This CDR3 comprises 13 residues. Germline V gene lookup returns CDR1 SNHLY and CDR2 FYNNEI. In DNA, the CDR3 is TGTGCCGGCGCTCGGGACACCAACTATGGCTACACCTTC. It yields the protein CAGARDTNYGYTF.